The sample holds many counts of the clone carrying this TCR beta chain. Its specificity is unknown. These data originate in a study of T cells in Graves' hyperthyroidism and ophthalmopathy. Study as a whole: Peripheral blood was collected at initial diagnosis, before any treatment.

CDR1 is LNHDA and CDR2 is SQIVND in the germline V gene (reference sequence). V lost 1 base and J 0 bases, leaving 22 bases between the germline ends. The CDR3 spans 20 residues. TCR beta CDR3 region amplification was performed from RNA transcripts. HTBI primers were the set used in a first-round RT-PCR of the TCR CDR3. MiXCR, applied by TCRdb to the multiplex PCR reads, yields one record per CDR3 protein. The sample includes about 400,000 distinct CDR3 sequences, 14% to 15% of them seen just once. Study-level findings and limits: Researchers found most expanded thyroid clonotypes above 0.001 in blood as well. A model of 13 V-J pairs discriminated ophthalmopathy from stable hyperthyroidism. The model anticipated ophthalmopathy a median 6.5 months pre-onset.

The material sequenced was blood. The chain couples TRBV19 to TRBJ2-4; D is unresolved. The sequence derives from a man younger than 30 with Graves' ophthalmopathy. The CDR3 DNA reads TGTGCCAGTAGTATAGCTCTACAGCGTCTACCGCCACTAGCCAAAAACATTCAGTACTTC. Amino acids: CASSIALQRLPPLAKNIQYF.